This T cell receptor beta chain stems from a study of blood T cells in healthy people across ages. There are a few counts of this clonotype. The antigen remains unidentified. Study-wide results and limits: Per-million-T-cell TCR beta diversity fell roughly linearly with age.

Healthy Caucasian individuals from Russia aged about 6 to 95 were enrolled as donors. Each individual donor underwent a draw of around 9.8 milliliters of peripheral blood. Trimming took off 6 bases at V and 1 base at J, with 13 bases between the two ends. In germline, CDR1 is MDHEN, CDR2 SYDVKM. The CDR3 covers 16 residues. Alongside a J-beta primer mix, a sample-barcoded 5' primer served in a second PCR lasting about 7 to 12 cycles. MiXCR, run by TCRdb on the 5' RACE reads, gives a single entry per CDR3 protein. Among over 600,000 distinct CDR3 sequences, approximately 40% were seen once, and the ten largest hold 25% to 35%.

The clonotype was recovered from a man older than 75 in good health. Sequencing was done on a sample of blood. This chain joins TRBV28 and TRBJ2-6; tentative D call: TRBD1 (6 bases). The CDR3 nucleotides are TGTGCCAGCAGGGGGGCACCACCATCTGGGGCCAACGTCCTGACTTTC. Residues: CASRGAPPSGANVLTF.